This TCR beta chain was sequenced during a study of T cell responses to AZD1222 COVID-19 vaccine. Study outcomes and limitations: Every sample of the repertoires postdated the peak T cell response.

In regard to this clone: The antigen is unknown.

Germline CDR1 reads LGHNA; CDR2 reads YSLEER. The CDR3 runs to 15 residues. V was clipped by 6 bases and J by 5 bases; unmatched bases: 10. Sequencing was performed with immunoSEQ multiplex PCR; in TCRdb, only in-frame clones are kept and a portion is missing. The top ten hold approximately 3% of the sample, which has about 150,000 clones, 90% seen once. The rearrangement joins TRBV4-3 to TRBJ2-3, with 8 bases fitting TRBD2. Specimen: peripheral blood, collected on day 0 of AZD1222 vaccination. This TCR was sampled from an adult in good health. CDR3 sequence: CASSPAGGRGDTQYF. The CDR3 DNA reads TGCGCCAGCAGTCCTGCGGGGGGACGGGGAGATACGCAGTATTTT.